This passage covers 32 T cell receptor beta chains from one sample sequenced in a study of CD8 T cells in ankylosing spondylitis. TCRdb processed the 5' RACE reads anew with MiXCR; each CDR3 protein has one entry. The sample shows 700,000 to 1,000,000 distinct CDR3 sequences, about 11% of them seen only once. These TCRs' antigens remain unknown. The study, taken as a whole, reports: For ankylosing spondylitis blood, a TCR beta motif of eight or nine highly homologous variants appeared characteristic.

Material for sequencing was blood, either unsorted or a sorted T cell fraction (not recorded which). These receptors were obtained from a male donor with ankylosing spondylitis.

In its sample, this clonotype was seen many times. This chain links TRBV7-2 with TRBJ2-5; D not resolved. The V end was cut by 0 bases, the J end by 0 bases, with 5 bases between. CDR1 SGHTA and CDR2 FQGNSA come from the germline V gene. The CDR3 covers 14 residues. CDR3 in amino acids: CASSLAGYQETQYF. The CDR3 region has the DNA TGTGCCAGCAGCTTAGCGGGGTACCAAGAGACCCAGTACTTC.

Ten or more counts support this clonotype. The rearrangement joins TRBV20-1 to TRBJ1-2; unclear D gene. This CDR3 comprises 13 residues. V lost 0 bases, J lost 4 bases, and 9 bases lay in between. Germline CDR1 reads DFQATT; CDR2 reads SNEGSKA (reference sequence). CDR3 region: CSARDHVSYGYTF. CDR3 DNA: TGCAGTGCTAGAGATCATGTATCCTATGGCTACACCTTC.

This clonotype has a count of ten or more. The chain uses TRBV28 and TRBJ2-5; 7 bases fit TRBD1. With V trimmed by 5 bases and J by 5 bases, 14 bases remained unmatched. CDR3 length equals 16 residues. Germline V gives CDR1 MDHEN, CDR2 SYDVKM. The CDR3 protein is CASSGRGYRGRETQYF. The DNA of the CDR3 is TGTGCCAGCAGTGGCAGGGGATACAGGGGCAGGGAGACCCAGTACTTC.

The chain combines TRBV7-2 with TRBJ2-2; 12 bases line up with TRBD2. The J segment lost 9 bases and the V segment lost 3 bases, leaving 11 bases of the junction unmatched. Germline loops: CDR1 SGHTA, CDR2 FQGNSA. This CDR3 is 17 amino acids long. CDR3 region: CASSFLSTSGRGWELFF. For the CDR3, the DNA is TGTGCCAGCAGCTTCCTATCGACTAGCGGGAGAGGATGGGAGCTGTTTTTT.

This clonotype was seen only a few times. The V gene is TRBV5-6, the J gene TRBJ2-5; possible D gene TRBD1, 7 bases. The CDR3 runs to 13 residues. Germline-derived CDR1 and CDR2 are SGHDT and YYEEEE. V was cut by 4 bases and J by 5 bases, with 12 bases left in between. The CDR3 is CASSHQGGETQYF. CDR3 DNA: TGTGCCAGCAGCCACCAGGGGGGCGAGACCCAGTACTTC.

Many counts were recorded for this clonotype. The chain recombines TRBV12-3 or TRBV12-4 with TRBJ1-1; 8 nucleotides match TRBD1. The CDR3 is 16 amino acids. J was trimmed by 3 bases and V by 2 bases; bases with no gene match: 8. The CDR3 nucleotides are TGTGCCAGCAGTTTATATTCGGGGACAGGACACACTGAAGCTTTCTTT. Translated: CASSLYSGTGHTEAFF.

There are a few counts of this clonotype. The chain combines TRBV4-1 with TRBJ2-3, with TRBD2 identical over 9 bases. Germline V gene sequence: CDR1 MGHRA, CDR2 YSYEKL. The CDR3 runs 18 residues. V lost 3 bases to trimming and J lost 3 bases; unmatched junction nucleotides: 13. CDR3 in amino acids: CASSHRAGGGIVTDTQYF. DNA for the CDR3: TGCGCCAGCAGCCACAGAGCGGGAGGAGGAATTGTGACAGATACGCAGTATTTT.

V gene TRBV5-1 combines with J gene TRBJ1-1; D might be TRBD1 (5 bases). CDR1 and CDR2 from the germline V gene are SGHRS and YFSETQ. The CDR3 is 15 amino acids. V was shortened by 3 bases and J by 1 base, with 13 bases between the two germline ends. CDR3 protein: CASSSQVGRNTEAFF. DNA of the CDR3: TGCGCCAGCAGCTCACAGGTTGGGCGGAACACTGAAGCTTTCTTT. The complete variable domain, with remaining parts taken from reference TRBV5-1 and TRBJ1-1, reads KAGVTQTPRYLIKTRGQQVTLSCSPISGHRSVSWYQQTPGQGLQFLFEYFSETQRNKGNFPGRFSGRQFSNSRSEMNVSTLELGDSALYLCASSSQVGRNTEAFFGQGTRLTVV.

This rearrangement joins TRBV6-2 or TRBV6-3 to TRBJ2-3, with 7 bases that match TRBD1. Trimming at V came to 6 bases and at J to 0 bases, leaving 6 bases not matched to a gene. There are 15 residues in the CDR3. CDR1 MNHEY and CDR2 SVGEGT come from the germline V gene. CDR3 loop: CASRRGQVSTDTQYF. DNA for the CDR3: TGTGCCAGCAGGCGCGGACAGGTTAGCACAGATACGCAGTATTTT.

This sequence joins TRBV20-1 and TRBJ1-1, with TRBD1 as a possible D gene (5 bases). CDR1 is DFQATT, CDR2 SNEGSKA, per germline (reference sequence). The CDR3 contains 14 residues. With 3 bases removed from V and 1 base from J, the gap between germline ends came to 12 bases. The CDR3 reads CSASSGGGNTEAFF. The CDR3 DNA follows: TGCAGTGCTAGTTCGGGGGGAGGGAACACTGAAGCTTTCTTT.

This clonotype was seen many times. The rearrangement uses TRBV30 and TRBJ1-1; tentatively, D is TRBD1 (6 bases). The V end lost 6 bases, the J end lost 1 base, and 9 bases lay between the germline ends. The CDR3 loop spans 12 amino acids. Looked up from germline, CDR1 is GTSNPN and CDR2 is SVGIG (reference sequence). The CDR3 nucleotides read TGTGCCTGCACAGGGAGGAACACTGAAGCTTTCTTT. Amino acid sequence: CACTGRNTEAFF.

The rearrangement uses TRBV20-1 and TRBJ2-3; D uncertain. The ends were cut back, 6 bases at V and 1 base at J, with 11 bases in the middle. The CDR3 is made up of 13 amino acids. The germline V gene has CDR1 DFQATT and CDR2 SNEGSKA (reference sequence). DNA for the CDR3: TGCAGTGCCTTGGCCAGCGGCACAGATACGCAGTATTTT. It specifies CSALASGTDTQYF.

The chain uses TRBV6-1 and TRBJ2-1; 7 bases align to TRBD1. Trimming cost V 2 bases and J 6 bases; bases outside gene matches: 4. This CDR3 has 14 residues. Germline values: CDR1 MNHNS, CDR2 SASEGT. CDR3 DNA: TGTGCCAGCAGTGAACGACAGGGCGGCAATGAGCAGTTCTTC. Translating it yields CASSERQGGNEQFF.

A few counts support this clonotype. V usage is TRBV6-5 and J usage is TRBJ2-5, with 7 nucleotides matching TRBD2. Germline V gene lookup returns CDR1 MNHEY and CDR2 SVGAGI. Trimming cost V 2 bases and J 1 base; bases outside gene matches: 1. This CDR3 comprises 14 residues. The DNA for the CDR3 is TGTGCCAGCAGTTACGCGGGAGTCCAAGAGACCCAGTACTTC. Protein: CASSYAGVQETQYF.

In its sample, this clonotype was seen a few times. The DNA of the CDR3 is TGCAGCCAAAAAGCGGGAGGCACAGATACGCAGTATTTT. As protein: CSQKAGGTDTQYF. This sequence joins TRBV20-1 and TRBJ2-3; TRBD2 agrees at 8 bases. The CDR3 has 13 amino acids. Looked up from germline, CDR1 is DFQATT and CDR2 is SNEGSKA (reference sequence).

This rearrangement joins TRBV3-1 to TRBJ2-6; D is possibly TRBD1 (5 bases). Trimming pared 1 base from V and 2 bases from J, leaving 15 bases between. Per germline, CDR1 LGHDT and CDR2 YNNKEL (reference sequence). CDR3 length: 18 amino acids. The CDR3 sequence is CASSQVQGKGTGANVLTF. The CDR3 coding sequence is TGTGCCAGCAGCCAAGTCCAGGGTAAAGGAACTGGGGCCAACGTCCTGACTTTC.

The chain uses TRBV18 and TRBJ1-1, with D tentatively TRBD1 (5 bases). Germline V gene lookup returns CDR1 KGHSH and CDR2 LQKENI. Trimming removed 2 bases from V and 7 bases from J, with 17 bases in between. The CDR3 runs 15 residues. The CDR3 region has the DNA TGTGCCAGCTCACCATCCGTGGACACCGACTTTGAAGCTTTCTTT. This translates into CASSPSVDTDFEAFF. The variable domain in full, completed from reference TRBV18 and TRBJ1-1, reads NAGVMQNPRHLVRRRGQEARLRCSPMKGHSHVYWYRQLPEEGLKFMVYLQKENIIDESGMPKERFSAEFPKEGPSILRIQQVVRGDSAAYFCASSPSVDTDFEAFFGQGTRLTVV.

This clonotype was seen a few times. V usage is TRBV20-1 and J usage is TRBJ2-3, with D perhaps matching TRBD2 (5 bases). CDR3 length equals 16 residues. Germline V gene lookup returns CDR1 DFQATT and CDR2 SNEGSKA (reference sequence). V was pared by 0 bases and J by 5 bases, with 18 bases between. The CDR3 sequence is CSAREAAEPSVDTQYF. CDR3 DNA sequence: TGCAGTGCTAGAGAGGCAGCGGAGCCTTCGGTAGATACGCAGTATTTT.

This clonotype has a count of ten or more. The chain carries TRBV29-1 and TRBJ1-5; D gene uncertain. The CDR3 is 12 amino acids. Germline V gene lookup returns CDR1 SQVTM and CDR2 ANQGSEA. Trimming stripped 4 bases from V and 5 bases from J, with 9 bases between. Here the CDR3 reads CSVGGGDQPQHF. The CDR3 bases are TGCAGCGTTGGAGGCGGAGATCAGCCCCAGCATTTT.

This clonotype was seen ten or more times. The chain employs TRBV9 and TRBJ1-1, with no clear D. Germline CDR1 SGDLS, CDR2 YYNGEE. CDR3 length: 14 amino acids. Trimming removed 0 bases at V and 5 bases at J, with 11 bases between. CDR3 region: CASSVVGGGTEAFF. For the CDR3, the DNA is TGTGCCAGCAGCGTAGTCGGAGGTGGTACTGAAGCTTTCTTT.

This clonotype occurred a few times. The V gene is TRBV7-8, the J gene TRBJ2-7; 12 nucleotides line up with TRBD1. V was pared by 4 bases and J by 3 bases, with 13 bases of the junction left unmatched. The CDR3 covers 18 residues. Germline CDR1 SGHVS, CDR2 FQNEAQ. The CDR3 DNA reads TGTGCCAGCAGCTCACTTTCCGGGACAGGGGGCAACTACTACGAGCAGTACTTC. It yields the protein CASSSLSGTGGNYYEQYF.

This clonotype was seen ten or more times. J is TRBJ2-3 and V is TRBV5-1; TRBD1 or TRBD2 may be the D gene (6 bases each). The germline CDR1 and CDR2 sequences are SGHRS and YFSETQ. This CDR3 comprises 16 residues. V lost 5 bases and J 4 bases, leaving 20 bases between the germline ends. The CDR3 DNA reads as TGCGCCAGCAGACGGGGGCCAACAGGGACCGCAGATACGCAGTATTTT. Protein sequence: CASRRGPTGTADTQYF.

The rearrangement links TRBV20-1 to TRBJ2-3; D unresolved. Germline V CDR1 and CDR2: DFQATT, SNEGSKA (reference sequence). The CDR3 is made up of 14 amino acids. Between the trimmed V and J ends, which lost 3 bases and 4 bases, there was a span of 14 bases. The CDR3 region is CSASDRKGPDTQYF. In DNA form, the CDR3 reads TGCAGTGCTAGTGATAGGAAGGGCCCAGATACGCAGTATTTT.

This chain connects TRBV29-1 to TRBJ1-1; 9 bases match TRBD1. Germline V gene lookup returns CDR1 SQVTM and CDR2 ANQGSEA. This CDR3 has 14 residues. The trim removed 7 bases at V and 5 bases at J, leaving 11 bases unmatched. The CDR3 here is CSASQGAGETEAFF. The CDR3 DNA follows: TGCAGCGCCTCACAGGGGGCGGGAGAAACTGAAGCTTTCTTT.

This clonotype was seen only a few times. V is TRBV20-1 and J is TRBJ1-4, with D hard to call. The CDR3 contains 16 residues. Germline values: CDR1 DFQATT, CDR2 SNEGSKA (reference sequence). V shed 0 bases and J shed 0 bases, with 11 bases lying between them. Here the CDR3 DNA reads TGCAGTGCTAGAGACCCATACAGTGCAACTAATGAAAAACTGTTTTTT. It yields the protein CSARDPYSATNEKLFF.

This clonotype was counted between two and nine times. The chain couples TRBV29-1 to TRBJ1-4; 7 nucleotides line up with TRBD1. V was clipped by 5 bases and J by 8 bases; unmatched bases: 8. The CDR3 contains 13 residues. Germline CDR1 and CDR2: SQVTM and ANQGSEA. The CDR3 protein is CSVTDRAGEKLFF. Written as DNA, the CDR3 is TGCAGCGTTACCGACAGGGCTGGGGAAAAACTGTTTTTT.

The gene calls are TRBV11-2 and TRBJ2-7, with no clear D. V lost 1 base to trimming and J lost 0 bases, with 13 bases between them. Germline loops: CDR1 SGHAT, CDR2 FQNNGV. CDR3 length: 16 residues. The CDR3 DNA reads TGTGCCAGCAGCTTAGTGGCTAGTGCCCTCTCCTACGAGCAGTACTTC. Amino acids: CASSLVASALSYEQYF.

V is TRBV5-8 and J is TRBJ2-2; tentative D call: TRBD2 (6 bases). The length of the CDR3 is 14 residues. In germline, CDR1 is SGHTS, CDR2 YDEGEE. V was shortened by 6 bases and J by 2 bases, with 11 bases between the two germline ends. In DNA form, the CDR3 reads TGTGCCAGCATCATGGGGGGAAACACCGGGGAGCTGTTTTTT. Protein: CASIMGGNTGELFF.

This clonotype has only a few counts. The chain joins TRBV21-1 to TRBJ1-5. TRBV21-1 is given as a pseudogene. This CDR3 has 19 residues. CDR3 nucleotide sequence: TGTGCCAGCAGCAAAAGCCTACATGTCTCCCCCGGAGGGAATCAGCCCCAGCATTTT. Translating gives CASSKSLHVSPGGNQPQHF.

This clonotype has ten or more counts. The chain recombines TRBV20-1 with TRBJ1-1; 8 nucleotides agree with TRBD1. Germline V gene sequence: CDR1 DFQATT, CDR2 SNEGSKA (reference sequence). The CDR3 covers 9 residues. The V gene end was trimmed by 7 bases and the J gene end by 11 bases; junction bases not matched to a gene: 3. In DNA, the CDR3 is TGCAGTGGGGGACAGGCCGCTTTCTTT. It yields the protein CSGGQAAFF.

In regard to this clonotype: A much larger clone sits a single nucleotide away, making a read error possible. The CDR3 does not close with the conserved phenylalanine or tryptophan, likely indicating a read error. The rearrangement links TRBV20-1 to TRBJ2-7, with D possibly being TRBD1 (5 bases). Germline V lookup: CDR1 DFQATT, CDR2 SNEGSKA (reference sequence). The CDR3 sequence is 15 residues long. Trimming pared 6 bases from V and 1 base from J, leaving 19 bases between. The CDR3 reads CSAPSDTSVSYEQYL. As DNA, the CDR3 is TGCAGTGCCCCCTCGGACACATCAGTATCCTACGAGCAGTACCTC.

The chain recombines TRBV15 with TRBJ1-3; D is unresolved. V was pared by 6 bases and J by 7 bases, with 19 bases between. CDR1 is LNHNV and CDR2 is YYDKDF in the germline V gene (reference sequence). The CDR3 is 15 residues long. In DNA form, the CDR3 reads TGTGCCACCAGGACGCCGACGGACCCACCGAACACCATATATTTT. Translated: CATRTPTDPPNTIYF.